This T cell receptor beta chain was profiled in a study of beta chain features in type 1 diabetes. Study results and caveats: Equally in patients and controls, shorter templates might have been favored by PCR.

Sequencing targeted expressed TCRB transcripts, as all isolated RNA had been reverse transcribed. The repertoire was sequenced with immunoSEQ multiplex PCR; TCRdb's copy has only in-frame clones and lacks some. Of roughly 180,000 clones listed, approximately 13% were seen once; the top ten hold 0.62%. This clone showed up just a few times. Its antigen is undetermined. V lost 7 bases and J 0 bases, leaving 16 bases between the germline ends. CDR3 length: 15 amino acids. Germline V gene data show CDR1 as SQVTM and CDR2 as ANQGSEA. The V and J genes are TRBV29-1 and TRBJ2-1; D is possibly TRBD2 (6 bases). Material for sequencing was central memory CD4+ T cells from blood. The receptor's source is a woman aged 18-29 years in good health. CDR3: CSGSGETSSYNEQFF. The DNA for the CDR3 is TGCAGCGGGTCGGGGGAGACCAGCTCCTACAATGAGCAGTTCTTC.